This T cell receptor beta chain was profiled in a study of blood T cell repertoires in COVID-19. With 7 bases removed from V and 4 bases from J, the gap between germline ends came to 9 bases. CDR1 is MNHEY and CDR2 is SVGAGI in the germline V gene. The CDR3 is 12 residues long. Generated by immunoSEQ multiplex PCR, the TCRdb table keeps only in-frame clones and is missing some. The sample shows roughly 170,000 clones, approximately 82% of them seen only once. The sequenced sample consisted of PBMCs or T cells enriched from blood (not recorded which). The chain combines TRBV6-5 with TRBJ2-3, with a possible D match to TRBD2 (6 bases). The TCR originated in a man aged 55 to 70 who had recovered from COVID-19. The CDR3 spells CASKREPDTQYF. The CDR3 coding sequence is TGTGCCAGCAAACGGGAGCCAGATACGCAGTATTTT.